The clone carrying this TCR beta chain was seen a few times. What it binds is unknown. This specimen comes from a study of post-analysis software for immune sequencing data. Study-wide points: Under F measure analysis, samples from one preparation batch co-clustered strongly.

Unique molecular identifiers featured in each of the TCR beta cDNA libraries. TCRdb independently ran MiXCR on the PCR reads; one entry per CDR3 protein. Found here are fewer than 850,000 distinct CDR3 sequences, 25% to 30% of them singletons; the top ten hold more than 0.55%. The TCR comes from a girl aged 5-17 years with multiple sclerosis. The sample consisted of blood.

CDR3 nucleotide sequence: TGTGCCAGCAGCCCAAGGGGGGATAGCAATCAGCCCCAGCATTTT. Translating gives CASSPRGDSNQPQHF. The chain employs TRBV5-5 and TRBJ1-5; weak D call: TRBD1 (6 bases). The CDR3 length is 15 residues. V lost 4 bases and J 0 bases, leaving 11 bases between the germline ends. CDR1 SGHKS and CDR2 YYEKEE come from the germline V gene (reference sequence).